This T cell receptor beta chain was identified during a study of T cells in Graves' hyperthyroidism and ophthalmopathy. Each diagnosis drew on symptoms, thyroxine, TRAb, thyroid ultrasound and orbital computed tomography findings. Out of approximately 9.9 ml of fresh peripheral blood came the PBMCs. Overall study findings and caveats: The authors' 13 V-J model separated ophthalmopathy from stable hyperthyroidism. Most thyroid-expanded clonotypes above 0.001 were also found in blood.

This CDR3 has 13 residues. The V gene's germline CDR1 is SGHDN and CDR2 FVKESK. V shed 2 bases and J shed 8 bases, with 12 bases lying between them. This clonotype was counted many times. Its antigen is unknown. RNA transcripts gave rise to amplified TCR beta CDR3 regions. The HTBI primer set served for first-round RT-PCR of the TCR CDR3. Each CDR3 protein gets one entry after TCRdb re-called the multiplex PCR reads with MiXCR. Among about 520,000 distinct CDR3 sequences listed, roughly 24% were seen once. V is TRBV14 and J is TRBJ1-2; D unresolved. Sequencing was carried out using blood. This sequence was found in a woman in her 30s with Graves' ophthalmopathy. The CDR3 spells CASSQWPIAGYTF. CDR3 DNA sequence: TGTGCCAGCAGCCAATGGCCCATCGCCGGCTACACCTTC. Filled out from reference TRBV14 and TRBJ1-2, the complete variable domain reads EAGVTQFPSHSVIEKGQTVTLRCDPISGHDNLYWYRRVMGKEIKFLLHFVKESKQDESGMPNNRFLAERTGGTYSTLKVQPAELEDSGVYFCASSQWPIAGYTFGSGTRLTVV.